Below, one T cell receptor beta chain is given with its context. The antigen is unknown. Each sample had at least 6.5 million PBMCs isolated. This sample is drawn from a study of blood T cells in healthy people across ages. Points from the study as a whole: It was the long-lived donors that had more naive CD4+ cells and higher diversity than aged donors.

The authors ran a second PCR of 7 to 11 cycles using a sample-barcoded 5' primer and a J-beta primer mix. Each TCR beta cDNA got a 12-nucleotide random molecular identifier. Sequencing of every sample gave 3 million or more CDR3-containing paired-end reads. TCRdb reanalysed the 5' RACE reads using MiXCR and keeps one entry per CDR3 protein. The sample includes roughly 1,800,000 distinct CDR3 sequences, about 49% of them seen just once. This CDR3 is built from 15 residues. V was pared by 6 bases and J by 5 bases, with 14 bases between. CDR1 and CDR2 (germline): MGHDK, SYGVNS. This chain uses TRBV25-1 with TRBJ2-6, with D tentatively TRBD1 (7 bases). Sequencing was done on a sample of blood. The TCR originated in a woman between 40 and 55 years old in good health. DNA of the CDR3: TGTGCCAGCAGCCCAGACAGGGACTGGGCCAACGTCCTGACTTTC. This encodes CASSPDRDWANVLTF.